Listed here are 7 T cell receptor beta chains from one sample, sequenced in a study of early T cells in non-severe SARS-CoV-2 infection. TCRdb called the 5' RACE reads again in MiXCR, with one record for every CDR3 protein. Of 45,000 to 55,000 distinct CDR3 sequences in the sample, under 14% were seen once. The sample consisted of whole blood. All receptors derive from an adult who was a healthcare worker with PCR-confirmed SARS-CoV-2 infection or an uninfected control (not recorded which).

This clonotype was seen a single time. The V and J genes are TRBV20-1 and TRBJ1-6, with D uncertain. Germline CDR1 and CDR2: DFQATT and SNEGSKA (reference sequence). Trimming took off 2 bases at V and 0 bases at J, with 5 bases between the two ends. The CDR3 length is 14 residues. The CDR3 DNA follows: TGCAGTGCTAGATCAAGCTCCTATAATTCACCCCTCCACTTT. Translated, it gives CSARSSSYNSPLHF.

V and J are TRBV20-1 and TRBJ1-4; TRBD1 aligns across 7 bases. Looked up from germline, CDR1 is DFQATT and CDR2 is SNEGSKA (reference sequence). V trimming: 4 bases; J trimming: 0 bases; junction bases outside the gene matches: 5. The CDR3 loop spans 15 amino acids. CDR3 sequence: CSAIQGTATNEKLFF. CDR3 DNA: TGCAGTGCTATACAGGGGACGGCAACTAATGAAAAACTGTTTTTT.

This chain uses TRBV29-1 with TRBJ2-7; TRBD2 matches at 11 bases. Germline CDR1 is SQVTM and CDR2 is ANQGSEA. The junction had 5 bases not matched to a gene; V was cut back by 5 bases and J by 2 bases. The CDR3 sequence is 14 residues long. CDR3 coding DNA: TGCAGCGTTCAAAGGACTAGCGGGCCCTACGAGCAGTACTTC. Protein sequence: CSVQRTSGPYEQYF.

Ten or more counts support this clonotype. The chain has TRBV12-5 and TRBJ2-1; the D gene is possibly TRBD1 (5 bases). The germline V gene has CDR1 LGHNT and CDR2 FRNRAP. Trimming left V 2 bases short and J 9 bases short, with 11 bases between. This CDR3 contains 13 residues. CDR3 nucleotide sequence: TGTGCTAGTGGTTTGACAAACAGGCGTGAGCAGTTCTTC. This encodes CASGLTNRREQFF.

This clonotype was found many times. V is TRBV3-1 and J is TRBJ2-1; 12 nucleotides align to TRBD2. The length of the CDR3 is 19 residues. Germline V lookup: CDR1 LGHDT, CDR2 YNNKEL (reference sequence). V lost 1 base to trimming and J lost 6 bases; unmatched junction nucleotides: 13. The CDR3 spells CASSQVLLAGGRSANEQFF. Written as DNA, the CDR3 is TGTGCCAGCAGCCAAGTTCTCCTAGCGGGAGGGCGTTCGGCCAATGAGCAGTTCTTC.

This clonotype was counted between two and nine times. The genes are TRBV9 and TRBJ1-2; TRBD1 is a possible D gene (6 bases). Germline lookup yields CDR1 SGDLS and CDR2 YYNGEE. The CDR3 is 13 amino acids. Trimming removed 0 bases from V and 4 bases from J, with 7 bases in between. The chain's CDR3 is CASSVEQGYGYTF. CDR3 sequence (DNA): TGTGCCAGCAGCGTAGAACAGGGCTATGGCTACACCTTC.

This clonotype was seen only a few times. The chain links TRBV10-2 to TRBJ1-5, with D maybe TRBD1 (5 bases). Germline assignment: CDR1 WSHSY and CDR2 SAAADI. The CDR3 length is 14 residues. Between the trimmed V and J ends, which lost 0 bases and 6 bases, there was a span of 9 bases. CDR3 amino acids: CASSESLGVQPQHF. CDR3 nucleotide sequence: TGCGCCAGCAGTGAGTCGTTAGGGGTTCAGCCCCAGCATTTT.